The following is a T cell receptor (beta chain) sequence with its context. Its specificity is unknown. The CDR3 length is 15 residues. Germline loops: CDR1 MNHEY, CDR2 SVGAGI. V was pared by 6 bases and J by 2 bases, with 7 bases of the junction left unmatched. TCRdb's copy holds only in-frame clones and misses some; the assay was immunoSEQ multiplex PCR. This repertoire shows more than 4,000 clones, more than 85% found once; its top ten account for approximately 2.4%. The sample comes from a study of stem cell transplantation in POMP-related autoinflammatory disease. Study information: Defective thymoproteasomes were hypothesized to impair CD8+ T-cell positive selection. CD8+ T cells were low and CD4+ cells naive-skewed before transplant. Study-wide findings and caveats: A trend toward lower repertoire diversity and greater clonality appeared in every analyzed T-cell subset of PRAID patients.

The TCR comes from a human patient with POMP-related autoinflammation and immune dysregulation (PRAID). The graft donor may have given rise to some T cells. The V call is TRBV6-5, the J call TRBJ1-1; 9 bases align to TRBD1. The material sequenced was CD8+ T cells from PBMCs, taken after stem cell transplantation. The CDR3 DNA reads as TGTGCCAGCAGCCCCGGGACAGGGATAAACACTGAAGCTTTCTTT. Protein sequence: CASSPGTGINTEAFF.